This T cell receptor (beta chain) was documented in a study of blood T cells in healthy people across ages (dated by TCRdb to between 2015 and 2017). Concerning the study at large: In model experiments, roughly one uniquely barcoded TCR beta cDNA molecule per two T cells was captured by template switching. The donors were divided into four age groups: young (average around 15 years), middle-aged (almost 40), aged (around 59) and long-lived (approximately 74). Using the same blood draw, the study looked at two additional independent replicas of 1 million unique cDNA reads for two donors, one aged 18 to 30 and the other aged 80 or older. To track age-related changes in TCR beta repertoire diversity, the study relied on deep sequencing normalized with unique cDNA molecular identifiers. Here is what the overall study found, with its caveats: A strong correlation was found between observed TCR beta diversity and the percentage of naive T cells measured by flow cytometry. Compared with the aged group, more naive CD4+ T cells, fewer expanded clones and increased TCR diversity were shown by the long-lived group, suggesting age selection. Total diversity estimates from one million sequenced T cells were considered lower bounds and underestimates. Bulk unsorted PBMC profiling prevented conclusive comparison of naive and antigen-experienced compartments. As age increased, observed TCR beta diversity per million T cells dropped in a roughly linear way, and a significant reduction was already evident by age 40. Because donor CMV infection status was unknown, age-related changes in expanded clonotypes were potentially confounded.

Notes on this clonotype: Its antigen is currently not known. No base quality information exists; no much larger clone differs at one position.

Systemically healthy Caucasian individuals from Russia, 35 to 40 in total and aged roughly 6 to 90 years, were included as donors. Each donor gave about 11 milliliters of peripheral blood, drawn into EDTA-treated Vacutainer tubes. Ficoll-Paque density-gradient centrifugation was used to isolate PBMCs, with at least 6.5 million per sample. Total RNA, at least 5 micrograms per sample, was extracted from PBMCs with Trizol reagent. For every donor, flow cytometry on a PBMC aliquot measured the percentage of naive CD45RAhigh/CD27high T cells. Library method: 5' RACE. TCRdb names Illumina HiSeq 2500 as the instrument used. A second PCR of about 6 to 11 cycles was performed with a sample-barcoded 5' primer and a J-beta primer mix. Each TCR beta cDNA molecule received a unique molecular identifier from a template-switch 5' adaptor carrying 12 random nucleotides. Each sample yielded at least 3 million CDR3-containing paired-end reads. First-strand cDNA synthesis was performed from all RNA using the Mint cDNA synthesis kit, with priming by a TRBC-specific oligonucleotide. After uracil-DNA glycosylase treatment, a first 18-cycle PCR used universal primers M1SS and BC2_uni_R on all cDNA. The authors' pipeline ran thus. Normalization of each sample was performed by random selection of 1 million high-quality reads, each carrying a distinct molecular identifier. Instead of being binned into consensus sequences, reads that shared molecular identifiers were thrown out. CDR3 identification, clonotype clustering and error correction used MiTCR with a Q25 quality threshold and the strictest error-elimination algorithm. A nonparametric unseen species model using Euler transformation provided a lower-bound estimate of total TCR beta diversity. TCRdb reprocessing: public reads trimmed at Q25 with fastp, clones called with MiXCR, in-frame beta chains kept. Rows are unified per CDR3 protein, each entry keeping the most common DNA and genes. TCRdb, rather than the study authors, made the V and J calls. Recorded for this sample are some 560,000 distinct CDR3 sequences; around a quarter of them occurred a single time. The ten largest clones add up to 3.6% of the sample.

A further study also used this sample, focusing on T cells of mothers and their children. The second paper states: Donors were nine systemically healthy Caucasian individuals: three mothers and their six children. cDNA synthesis consumed the entire amount of extracted RNA, loaded at approximately 1.4 ug RNA in each 15 ul reaction. In the second PCR, the M1S primer introduced both the sample barcodes and 2-4 random nucleotides. More than 9 million TCR beta CDR3 reads were obtained from each mother, and about 3 million reads were obtained from each child. In both related and unrelated pairs, thymic selection shapes the output of TCR recombination in a similar way, with inherited differences having only a minor effect. Normalized repertoire overlap was always found to be slightly, but never significantly, higher in related mother-child pairs than in unrelated mother-child pairs. No persistent microchimeric T cell clones were detected, at a sensitivity of roughly 96 clones per million clonotypes. To look for features that set related mother-child pairs apart from unrelated individuals, the researchers ran deep NGS to compare the TCR beta repertoires of mothers and children. Mothers averaged 40 +/- 4 years of age and children averaged around 10 +/- 4 years. After adapter ligation was performed with NEBNext reagents, the libraries were sequenced on an Illumina HiSeq 2000 with 100+100 nt paired-end reads. To prevent cross-contamination, the mother and child libraries were prepared one month apart and sequenced in separate runs. For each donor, between about 450,000 and 2,300,000 distinct TCR beta clonotypes were identified. Naive TCR beta clonotypes were estimated from low-frequency clonotypes matched to each donor's FACS-determined naive share, without sorting.

The sample was blood. The clonotype comes from a boy under 10 years old in good health.

This receptor has the CDR3 CSARVGPAKNIQYF. In nucleotides, the sequence is TGCAGTGCTAGAGTGGGCCCCGCCAAAAACATTCAGTACTTC. Rearrangement joined TRBV20-1 to TRBJ2-4, with the D gene too uncertain to name. Based on the germline V gene (reference sequence), the CDR1 and CDR2 sequences are DFQATT and SNEGSKA. V is clipped by 1 base and J by 1 base, and the sequence between their germline boundaries is 8 bases long. From cysteine to phenylalanine, the CDR3 is 14 amino acids long. Only the CDR3 region is kept as DNA, spanning 42 bases read in frame from base 1.